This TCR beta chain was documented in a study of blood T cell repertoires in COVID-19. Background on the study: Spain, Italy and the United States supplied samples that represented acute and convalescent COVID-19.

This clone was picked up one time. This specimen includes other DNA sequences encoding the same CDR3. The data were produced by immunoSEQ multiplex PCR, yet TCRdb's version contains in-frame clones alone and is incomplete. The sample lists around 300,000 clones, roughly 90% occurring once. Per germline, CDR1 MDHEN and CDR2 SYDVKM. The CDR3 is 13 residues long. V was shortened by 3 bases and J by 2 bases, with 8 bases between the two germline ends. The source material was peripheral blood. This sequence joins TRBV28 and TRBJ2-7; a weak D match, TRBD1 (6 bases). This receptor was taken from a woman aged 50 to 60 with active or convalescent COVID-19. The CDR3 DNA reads TGTGCCAGCAGTTTGGCAGGGGCCTACGAGCAGTACTTC. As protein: CASSLAGAYEQYF.